Listed below are T cell receptor beta chains from one sample, sequenced in a study of shared clonotypes between healthy human individuals. Assay used: immunoSEQ multiplex PCR; TCRdb lists only in-frame clones, some missing. This sample has 2 million to 2.5 million clones, with around 96% found just once. The sample was naive CD8+ T cells sorted from blood. Receptors originate from a man aged 18 to 30 in good health. CDR3s include the opening cysteine and the closing phenylalanine or tryptophan. D genes are given only for firm matches. Expanded clones get a size class; other rows say once, few or many, or leave the size out.

j_gene | v_gene | d_gene | abundance | CDR3aa | CDR3nt
TRBJ2-7 | TRBV27 | . | . | CASSSSTSGSNEQYF | .
TRBJ1-2 | TRBV7-9 | . | once | CASSLGGTSYGYTF | TGTGCCAGCAGCTTAGGGGGGACCTCCTATGGCTACACCTTC
TRBJ1-1 | TRBV19 | TRBD1 | . | CASSEDRGLSEAFF | TGTGCCAGTAGTGAGGACAGGGGGCTCTCTGAAGCTTTCTTT
TRBJ1-2 | TRBV28 | . | once | CASSLTPGTGYTF | TGTGCCAGCAGTTTGACTCCCGGGACTGGCTACACCTTC
TRBJ2-7 | TRBV27 | . | . | CASSPGPTYEQYF | TGTGCCAGCAGTCCCGGCCCAACTTACGAGCAGTACTTC
TRBJ2-7 | TRBV9 | . | . | CASTSASSSYEQYF | TGTGCCAGCACCTCGGCCTCCAGCTCCTACGAGCAGTACTTC
TRBJ1-2 | TRBV28 | . | . | CASSLPGHYGYTF | TGTGCCAGCAGTTTACCAGGGCACTATGGCTACACCTTC
TRBJ2-7 | TRBV5-1 | . | once | CASSLGGEDIEQYF | TGCGCCAGCAGCTTGGGGGGTGAGGACATCGAGCAGTACTTC
TRBJ2-3 | TRBV7-9 | TRBD2 | . | CASSPPTSGDTDTQYF | TGTGCCAGCAGCCCACCGACTAGCGGGGACACAGATACGCAGTATTTT
TRBJ2-7 | TRBV29-1 | . | once | CSVESEDTYEQYF | TGCAGCGTTGAAAGTGAGGATACCTACGAGCAGTACTTC
TRBJ1-1 | TRBV13 | TRBD1 | . | CASSASPGTGKTEAFF | TGTGCCAGCAGCGCCTCCCCGGGGACAGGGAAGACTGAAGCTTTCTTT
TRBJ2-2 | TRBV5-6 | . | . | CASSLRGAGELFF | TGTGCCAGCAGCTTAAGGGGGGCCGGGGAGCTGTTTTTT
TRBJ1-1 | TRBV4-1 | . | . | CASSQTGNTEAFF | TGCGCCAGCAGCCAAACTGGGAACACTGAAGCTTTCTTT
TRBJ2-7 | TRBV6-1 | . | . | CASSDGQGHEQYF | TGTGCCAGCAGTGATGGGCAGGGCCACGAGCAGTACTTC
TRBJ2-7 | TRBV4-1 | . | . | CASSREFSYEQYF | TGCGCCAGCAGCCGCGAATTCTCCTACGAGCAGTACTTC